This TCR beta chain was sequenced in a study of beta chain features in type 1 diabetes (dated by TCRdb to 2017 to 2018). Study-level background: No differences in mean age, gender distribution, total cell number or subset yield were found between patients and healthy donors. Regulatory and stem cell-like memory subsets were obtained from only 8 patients and about 8 healthy donors, while naive and central memory subsets were obtained from all 30 or so donors. The study compared TCRB repertoires of sorted circulating CD4+ T cell subsets between recently diagnosed type 1 diabetes patients and matched healthy donors. A total of roughly 98,000,000 sorted cells were examined across all samples, and a strong correlation was observed between cell number per subset and RNA yield.

Overall results and qualifications from the work: Because the HLA sub-analyses included only small numbers of individuals, any influence of HLA type on TCRB rearrangement was left unresolved. Shorter templates might be favored by PCR, yet because patient and control samples were amplified and corrected together, any such skew would affect both groups equally. Naive, central memory and regulatory TCRB repertoires appeared to be more alike among patients than among healthy donors. Because cDNA was sequenced instead of genomic DNA, highly expressing activated cells could be over-represented, though the groups showed no difference in activation or CD3 levels. At VDJ recombination sites, type 1 diabetes patients had fewer insertions and more deleted nucleotides, which implies abnormalities in thymic rearrangement. A moderate but significant shortening of TCRB CDR3 length was observed in type 1 diabetes patients in all four CD4+ subsets.

As concerns this clone: Which antigen it targets is not known. No base-level quality is on record; no much larger clone is a single base apart. The sample contains more than one DNA sequence encoding this CDR3.

The CDR3 numbers 13 residues from cysteine through phenylalanine. The retained sequence is limited to the CDR3, 39 bases, with the frame set at the first base. The CDR1 and CDR2 encoded by the germline V gene are SGHDT and YYEEEE. V lost 1 base and J lost 2 bases; the stretch between them is 6 bases long. Each donor gave one peripheral blood draw, roughly 120 mL on average, collected into heparinised tubes. Using a panel that included CD45RO, CCR7, CD25, CD127, CD95 and CD27, naive, central memory, regulatory and stem cell-like memory CD4+ T cells were sorted on a BD FACSAria II. Purity was above 95% for every sorted population. Right away, PBMCs were isolated by Lymphoprep density gradient centrifugation and were stained directly, with no culture step. So that batch effects would be minimized, each experiment stained and sorted samples in pairs, pairing one healthy donor with one patient. All of the isolated RNA was reverse transcribed with the High Capacity cDNA Reverse Transcription Kit, so expressed TCRB transcripts were sequenced. Deep immunoSEQ sequencing was applied to naive, central memory and regulatory T cell samples, giving an average of roughly 3.6 million total reads per sample. Sorted cells were lysed in RLT buffer, and RNA was extracted using DNase-treated RNeasy Micro or Mini kits according to cell number. To prevent cross-contamination, each cell subset was processed individually, whereas patient and healthy donor samples were processed jointly. TCRB sequences were amplified from cDNA with the immunoSEQ multiplex PCR, producing 87-bp fragments spanning the CDR3 region. Sequencing of the amplicons was done on the Illumina HiSeq platform. In the paper's pipeline: PCR bias was computationally corrected using synthetic template baselines, reads within Hamming distance 2 were collapsed, and singletons that could not be merged were discarded. Reads were aligned to IMGT to assign V, D and J genes, CDR3 length, and insertions or deletions at six rearrangement sites. Within each subset, clonotype counts were normalized to sorted cell number, after which true diversity and Gini coefficients were computed with the tcR R package. The overlap coefficient, calculated on TCRB nucleotide sequences, was used to quantify repertoire sharing. Out-of-frame TCRB sequences from naive cells were analyzed to stand in for the pre-selection repertoire. In its TCRdb copy, this immuneACCESS table keeps in-frame sequences only and misses some clones. Where compared with another copy, unresolved V genes explain less than half of these, and the others have no known cause. V and J calls and clone size are given by that table; D and trimming were obtained from the DNA. The sample has hundreds of thousands of clones on record, about an eighth of them singletons. 0.02% to 0.025% of the sample comes from the top ten.

The chain employs TRBV5-6 and TRBJ1-2; the D gene lacks a confident call. The sequenced sample consisted of naive CD4+ T cells from blood. The cell subset or site label for this specimen denotes: true naive CD4+ T cells. The receptor's source is a man between 18 and 35 years old with type 1 diabetes. CDR3 reads: CASSLPANYGYTF. The DNA is TGTGCCAGCAGCTTGCCAGCAAACTATGGCTACACCTTC.